The 9 T cell receptor beta chains below come from one sample, sequenced in a study of T cell repertoires in cytomegalovirus infection. No antigen is known for these receptors. TCRdb independently ran MiXCR on the reads; one entry per CDR3 protein. The table records about 900,000 distinct CDR3 sequences, roughly 30% of them present only once. This specimen consisted of cultured CD8+ T cells from PBMCs, obtained from culture after CMV antigen stimulation. The source of these receptors is a human donor in good health (CMV status not recorded). Some clones in this sample may be carry-over from other donors' samples.

This sequence joins TRBV27 and TRBJ1-4; D unresolved. V lost 3 bases to trimming and J lost 2 bases, with 16 bases between them. Germline CDR1 is MNHEY and CDR2 is SMNVEV (reference sequence). The CDR3 runs to 17 residues. DNA for the CDR3: TGTGCCAGCAGTTTTCTGGCCCTTCAAGGGACTAATGAAAAACTGTTTTTT. Translation: CASSFLALQGTNEKLFF. Based on the CDR3 plus reference TRBV27 and TRBJ1-4, the full variable domain is EAQVTQNPRYLITVTGKKLTVTCSQNMNHEYMSWYRQDPGLGLRQIYYSMNVEVTDKGDVPEGYKVSRKEKRNFPLILESPSPNQTSLYFCASSFLALQGTNEKLFFGSGTQLSVL.

Regarding this clonotype: A clone one base away is much larger, so this may be a read error. This chain joins TRBV7-2 and TRBJ2-1; D call uncertain. Germline CDR1 and CDR2: SGHTA and FQGNSA. The CDR3 spans 13 residues. The CDR3 is CASSHTGYNKQFF. CDR3 nucleotide sequence: TGTGCCAGCAGCCACACTGGTTACAATAAGCAGTTCTTC.

This clonotype came up many times. The chain couples TRBV7-2 to TRBJ1-1; D might be TRBD1 (5 bases). V shed 1 base and J shed 0 bases, with 12 bases lying between them. The CDR3 runs 16 residues. Germline V CDR1 and CDR2: SGHTA, FQGNSA. The CDR3 reads CASSLVRTPMNTEAFF. The CDR3, as DNA: TGTGCCAGCAGCTTAGTGAGGACACCGATGAACACTGAAGCTTTCTTT.

In this sample, this clonotype turned up many times. V and J are TRBV11-2 and TRBJ2-1; D gene uncertain. In germline, CDR1 is SGHAT, CDR2 FQNNGV. This CDR3 has 13 residues. The V end lost 5 bases, the J end lost 2 bases, and 7 bases lay between the germline ends. CDR3 loop: CASSPRTYNEQFF. For the CDR3, the DNA is TGTGCCAGCAGCCCAAGAACCTACAATGAGCAGTTCTTC.

Ten or more counts support this clonotype. The chain combines TRBV7-9 with TRBJ2-1; D remains ambiguous. Germline values: CDR1 SEHNR, CDR2 FQNEAQ (reference sequence). V lost 0 bases, J lost 8 bases, and 11 bases lay in between. The CDR3 is 14 residues long. CDR3 sequence (DNA): TGTGCCAGCAGCTTAGCGTCCCGTGGGGATGAGCAGTTCTTC. Translation: CASSLASRGDEQFF. Looking up the rest from reference TRBV7-9 and TRBJ2-1 gives the full variable domain: DTGVSQNPRHKITKRGQNVTFRCDPISEHNRLYWYRQTLGQGPEFLTYFQNEAQLEKSRLLSDRFSAERPKGSFSTLEIQRTEQGDSAMYLCASSLASRGDEQFFGPGTRLTVL.

This chain uses TRBV6-6 with TRBJ2-5, with 12 bases that match TRBD2. The CDR3 contains 15 residues. CDR1 and CDR2 (germline): MNHNY, SVGAGI (reference sequence). V lost 0 bases, J lost 5 bases, and 1 base stayed unmatched. CDR3 coding DNA: TGTGCCAGCAGTTACTCGACTAGCGGGGGTGAGACCCAGTACTTC. It is translated as CASSYSTSGGETQYF.

This clonotype was recorded a few times. The V call is TRBV12-3 or TRBV12-4, the J call TRBJ2-1; the D is unclear. V lost 3 bases to trimming and J lost 5 bases, with 8 bases between them. The CDR3 has 13 residues. The CDR3 DNA is TGTGCCAGCAGTTTCTCACCGAACAATGAGCAGTTCTTC. Its protein is CASSFSPNNEQFF.

This clonotype has more than one count but fewer than ten. The CDR3 DNA follows: TGTGCCACAGGCCTTAGCGGGGGCCCATGGGATACGCAGTATTTT. It yields the protein CATGLSGGPWDTQYF. The V and J genes are TRBV15 and TRBJ2-3; TRBD2 matches 9 bases. CDR1 LNHNV and CDR2 YYDKDF come from the germline V gene (reference sequence). This CDR3 is 15 amino acids long. J gave up 6 bases and V 9 bases, and 13 bases lay outside the gene matches.

This clonotype was seen a few times. The CDR3 loop reads CASSMPGRTNYGYTF. CDR3 coding DNA: TGTGCCAGCAGCATGCCGGGACGAACTAACTATGGCTACACCTTC. This rearrangement joins TRBV5-4 to TRBJ1-2, with a weak D call TRBD1 (5 bases). V lost 4 bases and J lost 0, with 13 bases in between. The CDR3 contains 15 residues. Germline-derived CDR1 and CDR2 are SGHNT and YYREEE (reference sequence).